This entry describes one T cell receptor beta chain. Its antigen remains unknown. CDR3 length: 13 amino acids. Losses at the gene ends were 7 bases for V and 4 bases for J; bases not matched to a gene: 5. Germline CDR1 reads SNHLY; CDR2 reads FYNNEI. Next came a second PCR, run for about 6 to 11 cycles, which used a sample-barcoded 5' primer along with a J-beta primer mix. A single record per CDR3 protein comes from TCRdb applying MiXCR to the 5' RACE reads. The sample shows about 1.4 million distinct CDR3 sequences, around 59% of them seen only once. This record belongs to a study of blood T cells in healthy people across ages. Points from the study as a whole: Relative to aged donors, long-lived donors carried more naive CD4+ cells and displayed higher diversity.

The chain is built from TRBV2 and TRBJ2-5; TRBD1 aligns across 8 bases. What was sequenced was blood. The source of this sequence is a man aged 18 to 29 in good health. For the CDR3, the DNA is TGTGCCAGCAAAACAGGGGGTCGAGAGACCCAGTACTTC. It yields the protein CASKTGGRETQYF.